This TCR beta chain came from a study of cytomegalovirus exposure and HLA in healthy donors. The length of the CDR3 is 11 residues. V dropped 3 bases and J dropped 4 bases, with 4 bases sitting between them. The germline gives CDR1 SEHNR, CDR2 FQNEAQ (reference sequence). The PCR used 60 Vbeta and 13 Jbeta primers. The repertoire was sequenced with immunoSEQ multiplex PCR; TCRdb's copy has only in-frame clones and lacks some. The data contain over 100,000 clones, roughly 69% of them seen just once; the ten biggest clones take up just over 2%. This clone has just a few counts. The sequenced sample consisted of PBMCs. This chain connects TRBV7-9 to TRBJ2-7, with D unclear. This clonotype was sampled from a human donor in good health. The CDR3 reads CASSFRYEQYF. The DNA of the CDR3 is TGTGCCAGCAGCTTCAGGTACGAGCAGTACTTC.